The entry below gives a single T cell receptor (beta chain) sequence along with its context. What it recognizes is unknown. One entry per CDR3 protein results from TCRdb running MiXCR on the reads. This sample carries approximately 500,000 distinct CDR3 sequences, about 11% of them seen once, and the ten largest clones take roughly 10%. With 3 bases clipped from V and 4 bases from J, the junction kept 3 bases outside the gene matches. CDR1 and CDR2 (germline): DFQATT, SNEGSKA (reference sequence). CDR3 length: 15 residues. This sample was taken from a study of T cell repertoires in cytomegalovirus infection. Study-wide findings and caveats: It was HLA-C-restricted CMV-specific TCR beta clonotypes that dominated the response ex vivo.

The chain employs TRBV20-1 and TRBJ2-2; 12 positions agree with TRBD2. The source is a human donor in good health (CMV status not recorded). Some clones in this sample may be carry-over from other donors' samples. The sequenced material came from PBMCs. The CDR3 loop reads CSARRLAGVTGELFF. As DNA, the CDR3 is TGCAGTGCTAGGAGACTAGCGGGAGTCACCGGGGAGCTGTTTTTT.